The 29 T cell receptor beta chains below all came from one sample that was sequenced in a study of CD8 T cells in Susac syndrome. RNA in amounts of roughly 0.5 to 1 ug was reverse transcribed with random hexamers. TCRdb fed the immunoSEQ multiplex PCR reads into MiXCR, producing one record per CDR3 protein. The sample records 200,000 to 250,000 distinct CDR3 sequences, about 95% being singletons. The sample consisted of CD4+ T cells from PBMCs. The receptors stem from a human donor with multiple sclerosis.

CDR3 in DNA: TGTGCCAGCAGCTTAGGCGGTGTTAGCACAGATACGCAGTATTTT. Its translation is CASSLGGVSTDTQYF. The chain carries TRBV7-2 and TRBJ2-3, with D unclear. Trimming shortened V by 1 base and J by 0 bases, and 8 bases separated the two germline ends. This CDR3 has 15 residues. Looked up from germline, CDR1 is SGHTA and CDR2 is FQGNSA.

The chain has TRBV28 and TRBJ2-7; perhaps TRBD2 as D (5 bases). The length of the CDR3 is 14 residues. Between the trimmed V and J ends, which lost 3 bases and 3 bases, there was a span of 12 bases. Germline values: CDR1 MDHEN, CDR2 SYDVKM. The CDR3: CASSLLGLNYEQYF. Written as DNA, the CDR3 is TGTGCCAGCAGTTTGCTCGGACTGAACTACGAGCAGTACTTC. Full variable domain (outside the CDR3, taken from reference TRBV28 and TRBJ2-7): DVKVTQSSRYLVKRTGEKVFLECVQDMDHENMFWYRQDPGLGLRLIYFSYDVKMKEKGDIPEGYSVSREKKERFSLILESASTNQTSMYLCASSLLGLNYEQYFGPGTRLTVT.

V is TRBV30 and J is TRBJ2-7; D is uncertain. Trimming pared 0 bases from V and 3 bases from J, leaving 18 bases between. This CDR3 has 16 residues. CDR1 and CDR2 from the germline V gene are GTSNPN and SVGIG (reference sequence). The CDR3 DNA sequence: TGTGCCTGGAGTGTGACCGTGATCGCCCCAGACTACGAGCAGTACTTC. It translates to CAWSVTVIAPDYEQYF.

The V call is TRBV15, the J call TRBJ2-7, with 13 bases identical to TRBD2. Germline-derived CDR1 and CDR2 are LNHNV and YYDKDF (reference sequence). The CDR3 spans 15 residues. J lost 3 bases, V lost 1 base, and 0 bases had no gene match. The CDR3 bases are TGTGCCACCAGCAGAGGGACTAGCGGGAGCTACGAGCAGTACTTC. Residues: CATSRGTSGSYEQYF.

The chain carries TRBV13 and TRBJ2-1; D ambiguous. Germline CDR1 and CDR2: PRHDT and FYEKMQ (reference sequence). The CDR3 contains 13 residues. Between the trimmed V and J ends, which lost 5 bases and 5 bases, there was a span of 10 bases. Here the CDR3 DNA reads TGTGCCAGCAGCCCCGTTGGGAACAATGAGCAGTTCTTC. Protein: CASSPVGNNEQFF.

This clonotype showed up just once. V usage is TRBV2 and J usage is TRBJ1-4, with TRBD1 as a possible D gene (5 bases). Germline lookup yields CDR1 SNHLY and CDR2 FYNNEI. V lost 2 bases to trimming and J lost 8 bases, with 12 bases between them. The CDR3 is 14 amino acids. For the CDR3, the DNA is TGTGCCAGCAGTGAACCCAGGGATCGCGAAAAACTGTTTTTT. Its translation: CASSEPRDREKLFF.

V gene TRBV5-1 combines with J gene TRBJ2-3, with D uncertain. The CDR3 consists of 14 residues. Trimming cost V 4 bases and J 0 bases, with 9 bases left between them. CDR1 SGHRS and CDR2 YFSETQ come from the germline V gene. CDR3: CASSPKSSTDTQYF. The CDR3 nucleotides read TGCGCCAGCAGCCCGAAGTCCAGCACAGATACGCAGTATTTT.

The chain has TRBV20-1 and TRBJ2-4, with 8 bases lining up with TRBD2. CDR1 is DFQATT, CDR2 SNEGSKA, per germline (reference sequence). This CDR3 spans 17 amino acids. Unmatched junction bases numbered 10, after V lost 3 bases and J lost 0 bases. The CDR3 DNA follows: TGCAGTGCTAGGGACCCCACTAGCGGAGGAGCCAAAAACATTCAGTACTTC. Encoded protein: CSARDPTSGGAKNIQYF.

This chain uses TRBV3-1 with TRBJ2-5; 8 nucleotides align to TRBD2. This CDR3 has 15 amino acids. Trimming at V came to 4 bases and at J to 0 bases, leaving 4 bases not matched to a gene. CDR1 and CDR2 from the germline V gene are LGHDT and YNNKEL (reference sequence). CDR3 loop: CASSPNSGNQETQYF. The CDR3 nucleotides are TGTGCCAGCAGCCCGAATAGCGGGAACCAAGAGACCCAGTACTTC.

The chain has TRBV28 and TRBJ2-7; D uncertain. CDR1 is MDHEN and CDR2 is SYDVKM in the germline V gene. Trimming stripped 2 bases from V and 0 bases from J, with 11 bases between. The CDR3 has 15 residues. The CDR3 sequence: CASSLQTRSSYEQYF. The CDR3 DNA reads TGTGCCAGCAGTTTACAGACGAGGAGCTCCTACGAGCAGTACTTC.

The rearrangement joins TRBV21-1 to TRBJ1-3; TRBD1 is taken as the D call from the table, unchecked against the DNA. TRBV21-1 is labeled a pseudogene. CDR3 length: 15 amino acids. The CDR3: CASSKGGSGGNTIYF. The CDR3 DNA follows: TGTGCCAGCAGCAAAGGGGGCAGCGGTGGAAACACCATATATTTT.

The chain joins TRBV3-1 to TRBJ2-3; TRBD1 agrees at 9 bases. CDR3 length equals 15 residues. Looked up from germline, CDR1 is LGHDT and CDR2 is YNNKEL (reference sequence). V was clipped by 4 bases and J by 4 bases; unmatched bases: 6. CDR3 sequence: CASSPSQGAPDTQYF. For the CDR3, the DNA is TGTGCCAGCAGCCCGTCACAGGGGGCACCAGATACGCAGTATTTT.

The rearrangement uses TRBV6-2 or TRBV6-3 and TRBJ1-2; D gene uncertain. Germline lookup yields CDR1 MNHEY and CDR2 SVGEGT. V dropped 0 bases and J dropped 4 bases, with 6 bases sitting between them. CDR3 length: 13 residues. CDR3 amino acids: CASSYSKSYGYTF. The DNA for the CDR3 is TGTGCCAGCAGTTACTCGAAGTCCTATGGCTACACCTTC.

As to this clonotype: A read error may account for a junction end that differs from germline. The CDR3 reads CASSTRDRFHF. For the CDR3, the DNA is TGTGCCAGCAGCACGAGGGACCGATTCCACTTC. V gene TRBV7-8 combines with J gene TRBJ2-7; D might be TRBD1 or TRBD2, each matching 5 bases. The length of the CDR3 is 11 residues. Germline CDR1 and CDR2: SGHVS and FQNEAQ.

The chain joins TRBV3-1 to TRBJ2-5; D may be TRBD1 or TRBD2 (6 bases each). V lost 3 bases and J lost 5, with 16 bases in between. This CDR3 comprises 15 residues. The germline CDR1 and CDR2 sequences are LGHDT and YNNKEL (reference sequence). The DNA for the CDR3 is TGTGCCAGCAGCCAGGCTGGGGGGCCTCGGGAGACCCAGTACTTC. Translated, it gives CASSQAGGPRETQYF.

V and J are TRBV2 and TRBJ2-7; D may be TRBD2 (6 bases). The germline gives CDR1 SNHLY, CDR2 FYNNEI. This CDR3 region has 14 residues. V was cut by 4 bases and J by 6 bases, with 16 bases left in between. The CDR3 is CASSVLAGRAEQYF. CDR3 nucleotides: TGTGCCAGCAGTGTACTCGCGGGGCGGGCCGAGCAGTACTTC.

The rearrangement uses TRBV10-3 and TRBJ2-7; possibly TRBD2 for D (5 bases). Trimming shortened V by 8 bases and J by 3 bases, and 14 bases separated the two germline ends. This CDR3 region has 13 residues. Germline values: CDR1 ENHRY, CDR2 SYGVKD. In DNA form, the CDR3 reads TGTGCCATCGTGGGAGACAAGAGCTACGAGCAGTACTTC. Its translation is CAIVGDKSYEQYF.

The chain links TRBV12-3 or TRBV12-4 to TRBJ2-5; the D is unclear. CDR3 size: 14 residues. Trimming removed 2 bases at V and 4 bases at J, with 11 bases between. The DNA of the CDR3 is TGTGCCAGCAGTTTATGGGAACCCGGAGAGACCCAGTACTTC. Protein: CASSLWEPGETQYF.

V usage is TRBV20-1 and J usage is TRBJ2-3, with D unclear. The CDR3 is made up of 10 amino acids. The V gene lost 5 bases and the J gene lost 6 bases, with 6 bases spanning the gap. CDR1 DFQATT and CDR2 SNEGSKA come from the germline V gene (reference sequence). CDR3 amino acids: CSAGLDTQYF. In DNA form, the CDR3 reads TGCAGTGCTGGATTGGATACGCAGTATTTT.

This clonotype was found once. The chain combines TRBV3-1 with TRBJ2-3, with 8 positions matching TRBD2. The V and J ends lost 0 bases and 2 bases, in that order; junction bases with no gene match: 13. Germline V lookup: CDR1 LGHDT, CDR2 YNNKEL (reference sequence). This CDR3 spans 19 amino acids. The CDR3, as DNA: TGTGCCAGCAGCCAAGATCCGATGCTCCTAGCGGGTAACACAGATACGCAGTATTTT. Its protein product is CASSQDPMLLAGNTDTQYF.

This chain connects TRBV10-2 to TRBJ2-4; D possibly corresponds to TRBD2 (7 bases). V was pared by 4 bases and J by 12 bases, with 19 bases between. Germline CDR1 and CDR2: WSHSY and SAAADI. The CDR3 has 14 amino acids. The CDR3, as DNA: TGCGCCAGCAGTGTGTTGGAGTCGGGGGGCGCTCAGTACTTC. This encodes CASSVLESGGAQYF.

The chain carries TRBV3-1 and TRBJ2-5; D remains unclear. The V end lost 1 base, the J end lost 0 bases, and 9 bases lay between the germline ends. Germline V gene sequence: CDR1 LGHDT, CDR2 YNNKEL (reference sequence). CDR3 length: 15 residues. This CDR3 is CASSQVTWYQETQYF. CDR3 sequence (DNA): TGTGCCAGCAGCCAAGTTACTTGGTACCAAGAGACCCAGTACTTC.

This chain joins TRBV2 and TRBJ1-1; 7 bases are shared with TRBD1. CDR3 length: 14 amino acids. The germline V gene has CDR1 SNHLY and CDR2 FYNNEI. V trimming: 6 bases; J trimming: 0 bases; junction bases outside the gene matches: 4. The CDR3 here is CASRLGQLNTEAFF. CDR3 coding DNA: TGTGCCAGCAGGCTGGGACAGCTGAACACTGAAGCTTTCTTT.

CDR3 in amino acids: CSVPRFSLTEAFF. The DNA for the CDR3 is TGCAGTGTCCCAAGGTTTAGTCTCACTGAAGCTTTCTTT. The chain recombines TRBV20-1 with TRBJ1-1; D remains ambiguous. The CDR3 totals 13 residues. CDR1 is DFQATT, CDR2 SNEGSKA, per germline (reference sequence). Trimming shortened V by 7 bases and J by 4 bases, and 16 bases separated the two germline ends.

This chain joins TRBV9 and TRBJ2-7; unclear D gene. The V gene's germline CDR1 is SGDLS and CDR2 YYNGEE. The CDR3 runs to 14 residues. Between the trimmed V and J ends, which lost 10 bases and 4 bases, there was a span of 21 bases. CDR3 loop: CAPRPSDRHYEQYF. The CDR3 DNA reads TGTGCCCCTCGGCCGTCGGACCGACATTACGAGCAGTACTTC.

This clonotype was seen only once. V usage is TRBV20-1 and J usage is TRBJ2-5; TRBD2 is a possible D gene (6 bases). V lost 6 bases and J lost 5, with 16 bases in between. In germline, CDR1 is DFQATT, CDR2 SNEGSKA (reference sequence). The CDR3 runs 13 residues. In DNA, the CDR3 is TGCAGTGCCCCGCCCGGGAGAGGGGAGACCCAGTACTTC. Protein sequence: CSAPPGRGETQYF.

This sequence joins TRBV5-1 and TRBJ2-3; 10 bases are a match to TRBD2. Germline V gene lookup returns CDR1 SGHRS and CDR2 YFSETQ. Trimming at V came to 5 bases and at J to 5 bases, leaving 5 bases not matched to a gene. The CDR3 sequence is 14 residues long. CDR3 amino acids: CASRTSGIGDTQYF. The CDR3, as DNA: TGCGCCAGCAGAACTAGCGGGATTGGAGATACGCAGTATTTT.

The chain recombines TRBV7-2 with TRBJ2-1, with D perhaps matching TRBD2 (7 bases). CDR1 is SGHTA, CDR2 FQGNSA, per germline. V dropped 1 base and J dropped 3 bases, with 16 bases sitting between them. CDR3 length: 17 residues. The CDR3 region is CASSLGGGGLFYNEQFF. CDR3 bases: TGTGCCAGCAGCTTAGGAGGCGGGGGCCTCTTCTACAATGAGCAGTTCTTC.

This clonotype was counted once. The J gene is TRBJ2-1, the V gene TRBV5-1, with TRBD1 matching over 9 bases. The J segment lost 9 bases and the V segment lost 0 bases, leaving 10 bases of the junction unmatched. The germline V gene encodes CDR1 SGHRS and CDR2 YFSETQ. CDR3 size: 16 residues. The CDR3 DNA reads as TGCGCCAGCAGCTTGGGGTACGGACAGGGGATCAGTGAGCAGTTCTTC. Translated, it gives CASSLGYGQGISEQFF.